One and the same sample provided the 4 T cell receptor beta chains below, sequenced in a study of T cell responses to AZD1222 COVID-19 vaccine. Generated by immunoSEQ multiplex PCR, the TCRdb table keeps only in-frame clones and is missing some. In the table there are roughly 97,000 clones, over 75% of which are singletons. The starting material was peripheral blood, obtained on day 0 of AZD1222 vaccination. The receptors derive from an adult in good health.

The chain is built from TRBV4-3 and TRBJ1-2; 10 positions match TRBD1. V trimming: 4 bases; J trimming: 2 bases; junction bases outside the gene matches: 4. The CDR3 is 15 amino acids. From germline, CDR1 is LGHNA and CDR2 YSLEER. In nucleotides, the CDR3 is TGCGCCAGCAGCCGCTCGGGACAGGGGAACTATGGCTACACCTTC. This codes for CASSRSGQGNYGYTF.

The chain combines TRBV9 with TRBJ1-4; 7 bases are shared with TRBD1. Trimming took 3 bases from V and 7 from J; bases not matched to a gene: 3. This CDR3 has 13 amino acids. Germline V gene sequence: CDR1 SGDLS, CDR2 YYNGEE. CDR3 DNA sequence: TGTGCCAGCAGCGGGGGACAGACTGAAAAACTGTTTTTT. It is translated as CASSGGQTEKLFF.

The chain carries TRBV4-3 and TRBJ1-6; D perhaps matches TRBD1 (5 bases). V was pared by 0 bases and J by 7 bases, with 19 bases between. The CDR3 totals 18 residues. Germline lookup yields CDR1 LGHNA and CDR2 YSLEER. The DNA for the CDR3 is TGCGCCAGCAGCCAAGATCTTGGAGCCGGGGACGTCAATTCACCCCTCCACTTT. It specifies CASSQDLGAGDVNSPLHF.

V usage is TRBV29-1 and J usage is TRBJ1-2; 8 nucleotides align to TRBD1. Trimming removed 4 bases from V and 2 bases from J; junction bases left unmatched: 3. The CDR3 extends over 13 amino acids. Germline V gives CDR1 SQVTM, CDR2 ANQGSEA. The CDR3 region has the DNA TGCAGCGTTGCCACAGGGGGGAACTATGGCTACACCTTC. It encodes CSVATGGNYGYTF.